One sample yielded the 25 T cell receptor beta chains listed below, sequenced in a study of post-analysis software for immune sequencing data. Each TCR beta cDNA library carried unique molecular identifiers. Via MiXCR, TCRdb re-called the PCR reads, giving one row per CDR3 protein. The data contain 150,000 to 200,000 distinct CDR3 sequences, about 36% of them singletons. Here the sequenced sample was blood, taken after autologous hematopoietic stem cell transplantation. The receptors derive from a girl aged 10-17 years with multiple sclerosis.

V is TRBV6-2 or TRBV6-3 and J is TRBJ2-5, with D unclear. This CDR3 has 16 amino acids. The germline CDR1 and CDR2 sequences are MNHEY and SVGEGT. V lost 8 bases and J 5 bases, leaving 24 bases between the germline ends. Here the CDR3 DNA reads TGTGCCAGCTCTTACGACCCCGGACGCGAGATGGAGACCCAGTACTTC. Its protein is CASSYDPGREMETQYF.

This clonotype was counted only a few times. The chain carries TRBV7-8 and TRBJ1-2; D gene unclear. This CDR3 region has 15 residues. V lost 3 bases and J 8 bases, leaving 19 bases between the germline ends. Germline V gives CDR1 SGHVS, CDR2 FQNEAQ. For the CDR3, the DNA is TGTGCCAGCAGCTTGGTTGGCCACCTCGTCTACGGCTACACCTTC. It specifies CASSLVGHLVYGYTF.

The table lists this clonotype with a few counts. The V call is TRBV7-9, the J call TRBJ2-1, with unresolved D. The germline CDR1 and CDR2 sequences are SEHNR and FQNEAQ (reference sequence). V lost 5 bases and J lost 0, with 8 bases in between. This CDR3 region has 14 residues. CDR3 residues: CASSPPLSYNEQFF. CDR3 bases: TGTGCCAGCAGCCCGCCCCTCTCCTACAATGAGCAGTTCTTC.

V is TRBV7-2 and J is TRBJ1-5; TRBD1 aligns across 7 bases. This CDR3 region has 14 residues. The V and J ends lost 5 bases and 6 bases, in that order; junction bases with no gene match: 7. The germline V gene has CDR1 SGHTA and CDR2 FQGNSA. CDR3 sequence reads: CASSPRQGGQPQHF. DNA for the CDR3: TGTGCCAGCAGCCCCCGCCAGGGGGGTCAGCCCCAGCATTTT. Together with reference TRBV7-2 and TRBJ1-5, the CDR3 gives the full variable domain: GAGVSQSPSNKVTEKGKDVELRCDPISGHTALYWYRQSLGQGLEFLIYFQGNSAPDKSGLPSDRFSAERTGGSVSTLTIQRTQQEDSAVYLCASSPRQGGQPQHFGDGTRLSIL.

The rearrangement joins TRBV7-2 to TRBJ2-7; 8 bases are shared with TRBD1. The DNA end lines up better with TRBJ2-5; the J call may be wrong. Germline V gives CDR1 SGHTA, CDR2 FQGNSA. There are 14 residues in the CDR3. The CDR3 reads CASSLQGARETQYF. CDR3 sequence (DNA): TGTGCCAGCAGCTTACAGGGGGCGCGGGAGACCCAGTACTTC.

This clonotype was seen a few times. The chain links TRBV28 to TRBJ1-1; D is unclear. V was trimmed by 3 bases and J by 1 base, leaving 9 bases between them. This CDR3 comprises 14 residues. Germline V gives CDR1 MDHEN, CDR2 SYDVKM. As DNA, the CDR3 is TGTGCCAGCAGTTTTAGGAGACGGAACACTGAAGCTTTCTTT. Amino acids: CASSFRRRNTEAFF.

The rearrangement links TRBV19 to TRBJ2-4, with D perhaps matching TRBD2 (6 bases). The J call is in doubt because the DNA end fits TRBJ2-5 better. This CDR3 spans 16 amino acids. Germline loops: CDR1 LNHDA, CDR2 SQIVND (reference sequence). The CDR3 reads CASRPRGETLQETQYF. CDR3 coding DNA: TGTGCCAGTAGGCCGCGGGGAGAAACCTTACAAGAGACCCAGTACTTC.

This chain connects TRBV5-1 to TRBJ1-1; no firm D call. The V gene's germline CDR1 is SGHRS and CDR2 YFSETQ. Between the trimmed V and J ends, which lost 4 bases and 1 base, there was a span of 11 bases. This CDR3 spans 14 amino acids. The DNA for the CDR3 is TGCGCCAGCAGCGAAAGGACGGCGAACACTGAAGCTTTCTTT. Its protein product is CASSERTANTEAFF.

The chain couples TRBV7-3 to TRBJ2-1, with a weak D call TRBD2 (6 bases). V lost 2 bases and J 7 bases, leaving 15 bases between the germline ends. Germline CDR1 and CDR2: SGHTA and FQGTGA. The CDR3 has 15 amino acids. The CDR3, as DNA: TGTGCCAGCAGCTTATGGGGATGGGCGGGAAATGAGCAGTTCTTC. It translates to CASSLWGWAGNEQFF.

The chain uses TRBV2 and TRBJ2-7; TRBD1 is a possible D gene (6 bases). Germline CDR1 reads SNHLY; CDR2 reads FYNNEI. The V end lost 11 bases, the J end lost 0 bases, and 17 bases lay between the germline ends. The CDR3 contains 14 residues. The CDR3 loop is CAFQGDTSSYEQYF. CDR3 bases: TGTGCCTTCCAAGGGGACACCAGCTCCTACGAGCAGTACTTC.

In nucleotides, the CDR3 is TGTGCCATCAGTGATGAGGGCCTCGGCTCCTATGAGCAGTACTTC. Translation gives CAISDEGLGSYEQYF. The chain links TRBV10-3 to TRBJ2-5; tentative D call: TRBD2 (5 bases). The CDR3 covers 15 residues. Germline CDR1 reads ENHRY; CDR2 reads SYGVKD. The germline V and J ends were trimmed by 3 bases and 11 bases, with 22 bases remaining between them.

The V gene is TRBV20-1, the J gene TRBJ2-1, with 13 bases identical to TRBD2. With V trimmed by 4 bases and J by 2 bases, 5 bases remained unmatched. Germline assignment: CDR1 DFQATT and CDR2 SNEGSKA (reference sequence). CDR3 length: 16 residues. The CDR3 nucleotides read TGCAGTGCTAAAATCGGACTAGCGGGAGCCTACAATGAGCAGTTCTTC. Translating gives CSAKIGLAGAYNEQFF.

This clonotype turned up a few times. The chain recombines TRBV12-3 or TRBV12-4 with TRBJ2-7; 7 bases agree with TRBD1. After removal of 3 bases from V and 0 bases from J, the junction contained 5 bases not matched to a gene. This CDR3 region has 15 residues. The CDR3 DNA is TGTGCCAGCAGTTTTACAGGGGTTAGCTCCTACGAGCAGTACTTC. Translated: CASSFTGVSSYEQYF.

This clonotype was seen a handful of times. V and J are TRBV11-3 and TRBJ2-7, with 11 bases aligning to TRBD2. The CDR3 has 19 amino acids. Looked up from germline, CDR1 is SGHNT and CDR2 is YENEEA. V was pared by 5 bases and J by 6 bases, with 21 bases of the junction left unmatched. CDR3 sequence: CASSPSRWVASGRSAEQYF. CDR3 nucleotide sequence: TGTGCCAGCAGCCCCAGTCGTTGGGTGGCTAGCGGGAGGAGCGCCGAGCAGTACTTC.

This clonotype was seen only a few times. The rearrangement uses TRBV6-5 and TRBJ2-5; D gene unclear. This CDR3 is built from 14 residues. Germline CDR1 and CDR2: MNHEY and SVGAGI. Trimming took 0 bases from V and 4 from J, leaving 9 bases between them. This CDR3 is CASSYSSLLETQYF. CDR3 nucleotides: TGTGCCAGCAGTTACTCCAGCCTTCTAGAGACCCAGTACTTC.

The J gene is TRBJ2-5, the V gene TRBV14; 16 nucleotides line up with TRBD2. The CDR3 has 18 residues. CDR1 and CDR2 (germline): SGHDN, FVKESK. V lost 0 bases and J lost 4; bases outside the gene matches: 5. CDR3 region: CASSQDGTSGRVRETQYF. The DNA for the CDR3 is TGTGCCAGCAGCCAAGATGGGACTAGCGGGAGGGTTCGAGAGACCCAGTACTTC.

The genes are TRBV3-1 and TRBJ2-1; 8 bases match TRBD2. Trimming at V came to 4 bases and at J to 4 bases, leaving 9 bases not matched to a gene. Looked up from germline, CDR1 is LGHDT and CDR2 is YNNKEL (reference sequence). The CDR3 contains 16 residues. For the CDR3, the DNA is TGTGCCAGCAGCCTACGCTCGGGACTAGGTTACAATGAGCAGTTCTTC. It codes for CASSLRSGLGYNEQFF.

This clonotype was found a few times. The gene calls are TRBV6-6 and TRBJ2-7; D is tentatively TRBD1 or TRBD2 (6 bases each). The J call may be mistaken, given a closer DNA end match to TRBJ2-5. The CDR3 has 13 residues. Germline V gene sequence: CDR1 MNHNY, CDR2 SVGAGI (reference sequence). DNA of the CDR3: TGTGCCATCCGCCGGGAGAGGGGGGAGACCCAGTACTTC. Translated: CAIRRERGETQYF.

This clonotype was seen more than once but under ten times. The chain links TRBV20-1 to TRBJ1-1; TRBD1 is a possible D gene (5 bases). Germline V CDR1 and CDR2: DFQATT, SNEGSKA (reference sequence). CDR3 length: 12 residues. Between the trimmed V and J ends, which lost 3 bases and 10 bases, there was a span of 15 bases. CDR3 region: CSARRLNGGAFF. CDR3 bases: TGCAGTGCTAGGAGACTGAACGGGGGAGCTTTCTTT.

J is TRBJ2-2 and V is TRBV20-1; D gene ambiguous. Germline loops: CDR1 DFQATT, CDR2 SNEGSKA (reference sequence). CDR3 size: 15 residues. The V end was cut by 0 bases, the J end by 4 bases, with 12 bases between. CDR3 amino acids: CSARDPESGTGELFF. As DNA, the CDR3 is TGCAGTGCTAGAGACCCCGAGAGTGGCACCGGGGAGCTGTTTTTT.

J is TRBJ2-1 and V is TRBV15; TRBD1 agrees at 8 bases. The CDR3 length is 14 residues. Germline values: CDR1 LNHNV, CDR2 YYDKDF (reference sequence). V lost 0 bases, J lost 8 bases, and 3 bases stayed unmatched. The CDR3 here is CATSREQGAYEQFF. DNA for the CDR3: TGTGCCACCAGCAGAGAGCAGGGGGCCTATGAGCAGTTCTTC.

V gene TRBV28 combines with J gene TRBJ2-7; either TRBD1 or TRBD2 may fit D (5 bases each). Germline-derived CDR1 and CDR2 are MDHEN and SYDVKM. The V gene lost 7 bases and the J gene lost 4 bases, with 17 bases spanning the gap. The CDR3 has 14 residues. CDR3 amino acids: CASTVEGRIYEQYF. The CDR3 DNA reads TGTGCCAGCACCGTCGAGGGGAGAATATACGAGCAGTACTTC.

The J gene is TRBJ2-3, the V gene TRBV4-1; 9 bases agree with TRBD2. Germline CDR1 MGHRA, CDR2 YSYEKL. There are 17 residues in the CDR3. Losses at the gene ends were 0 bases for V and 11 bases for J; bases not matched to a gene: 15. The CDR3 sequence: CASSQDPSGRLSHEQYF. The CDR3 nucleotides read TGCGCCAGCAGCCAAGATCCCAGCGGGAGGCTCTCCCATGAGCAGTATTTT.

The chain has TRBV12-3 or TRBV12-4 and TRBJ1-1; D is undetermined. V was pared by 7 bases and J by 1 base, with 10 bases between. The CDR3 consists of 13 residues. For the CDR3, the DNA is TGTGCCAGCACCAACTACAAGAACACTGAAGCTTTCTTT. Translating it yields CASTNYKNTEAFF.

Only a few counts were recorded for this clonotype. The J gene is TRBJ1-4, the V gene TRBV7-6, with 7 bases fitting TRBD1. V dropped 5 bases and J dropped 7; count of bases not matched to a gene: 13. The CDR3 has 16 amino acids. The germline V gene has CDR1 SGHVS and CDR2 FNYEAQ. The CDR3 nucleotides read TGTGCCAGCAGCGCATACAGGGGTCCATCCATTGAAAAACTGTTTTTT. Amino acid sequence: CASSAYRGPSIEKLFF.